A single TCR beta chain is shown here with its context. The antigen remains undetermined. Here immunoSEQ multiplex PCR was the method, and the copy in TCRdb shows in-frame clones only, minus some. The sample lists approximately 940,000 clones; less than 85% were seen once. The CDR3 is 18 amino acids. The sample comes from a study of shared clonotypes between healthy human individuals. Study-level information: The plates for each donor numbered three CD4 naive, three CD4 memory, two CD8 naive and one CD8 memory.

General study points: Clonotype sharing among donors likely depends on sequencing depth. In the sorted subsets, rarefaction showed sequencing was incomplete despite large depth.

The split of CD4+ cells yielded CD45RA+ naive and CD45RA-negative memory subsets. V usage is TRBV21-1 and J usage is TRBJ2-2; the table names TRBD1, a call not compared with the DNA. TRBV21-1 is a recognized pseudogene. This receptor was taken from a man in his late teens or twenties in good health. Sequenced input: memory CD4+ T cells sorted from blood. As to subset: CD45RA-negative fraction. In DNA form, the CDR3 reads TGTGCCAGCAGCAAAAGGGGCGATCTAGGGGTAGAGGCCGGGGAGCTGTTTTTT. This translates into CASSKRGDLGVEAGELFF.